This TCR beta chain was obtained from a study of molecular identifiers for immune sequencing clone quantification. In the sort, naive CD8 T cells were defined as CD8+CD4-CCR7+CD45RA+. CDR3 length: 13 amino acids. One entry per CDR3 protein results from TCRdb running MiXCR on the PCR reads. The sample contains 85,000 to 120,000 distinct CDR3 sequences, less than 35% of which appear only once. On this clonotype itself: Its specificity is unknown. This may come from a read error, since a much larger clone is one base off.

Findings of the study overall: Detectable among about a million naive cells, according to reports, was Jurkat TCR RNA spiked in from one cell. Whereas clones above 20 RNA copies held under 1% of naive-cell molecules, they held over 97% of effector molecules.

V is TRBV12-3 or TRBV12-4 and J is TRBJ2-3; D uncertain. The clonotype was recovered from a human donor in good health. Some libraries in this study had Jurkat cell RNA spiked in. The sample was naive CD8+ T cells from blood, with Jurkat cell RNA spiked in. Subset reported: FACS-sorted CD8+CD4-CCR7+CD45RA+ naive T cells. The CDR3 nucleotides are TGTACCAGCAGTTTGAGTTCCGGACCTACGCAGTATTTT. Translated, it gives CTSSLSSGPTQYF.